These 28 T cell receptor beta chains originate from one sample sequenced in a study of STAT3 mutations in large granular lymphocyte leukemia. The assay was immunoSEQ multiplex PCR, and TCRdb's table has in-frame clones only and misses some. The table includes fewer than 20,000 clones, around nine tenths detected once. Their target antigens are unknown. General study findings and limits: At least one immunodominant TCR beta clonotype appeared in every T-cell large granular lymphocyte leukemia patient.

Specimen: peripheral blood mononuclear cells. All receptors derive from a woman aged 50 to 60 with T-cell large granular lymphocyte leukemia. Some clones in this sample may be carry-over from other donors' samples.

The chain recombines TRBV4-1 with TRBJ1-2; 9 positions match TRBD1. With 3 bases clipped from V and 7 bases from J, the junction kept 15 bases outside the gene matches. The CDR3 spans 17 residues. From germline, CDR1 is MGHRA and CDR2 YSYEKL. Here the CDR3 reads CASSHEMGGDRAVGYTF. CDR3 DNA sequence: TGCGCCAGCAGCCACGAAATGGGTGGGGACAGGGCGGTTGGCTACACCTTC.

The chain combines TRBV7-9 with TRBJ1-2; D may be TRBD1 (5 bases). CDR1 and CDR2 (germline): SEHNR, FQNEAQ (reference sequence). The CDR3 spans 16 residues. With 0 bases removed from V and 3 bases from J, the gap between germline ends came to 14 bases. The CDR3 nucleotides are TGTGCCAGCAGCTTAGCGCCAGCTACGGGACACTATGGCTACACCTTC. This encodes CASSLAPATGHYGYTF.

CDR3 nucleotides: TGTGCCAGCTCTACCGTCGGCAATGAGCAGTTCTTC. Its translation is CASSTVGNEQFF. V usage is TRBV18 and J usage is TRBJ2-1; D is unresolved. This CDR3 has 12 residues. Germline CDR1 is KGHSH and CDR2 is LQKENI. The V gene lost 6 bases and the J gene lost 6 bases, with 9 bases spanning the gap.

The chain is built from TRBV7-9 and TRBJ2-5; perhaps TRBD2 as D (7 bases). The CDR3 length is 15 residues. Germline V gene lookup returns CDR1 SEHNR and CDR2 FQNEAQ (reference sequence). V dropped 5 bases and J dropped 7 bases, with 20 bases sitting between them. The CDR3 sequence: CASSPDREGGPTQYF. The CDR3 coding sequence is TGTGCCAGCAGCCCCGACCGAGAGGGGGGGCCGACCCAGTACTTC.

This clone was observed once. The chain has TRBV7-9 and TRBJ1-2; D is unresolved. The germline V gene has CDR1 SEHNR and CDR2 FQNEAQ (reference sequence). There are 15 residues in the CDR3. V lost 5 bases, J lost 6 bases, and 19 bases lay in between. CDR3 nucleotide sequence: TGTGCCAGCAGCCTTTTCTTCGGCCCCGGGGATGGCTACACCTTC. Amino acid sequence: CASSLFFGPGDGYTF.

The rearrangement joins TRBV29-1 to TRBJ2-3; D is perhaps TRBD2 (5 bases). The CDR3 runs to 14 residues. Germline V CDR1 and CDR2: SQVTM, ANQGSEA. Trimming stripped 5 bases from V and 3 bases from J, with 15 bases between. Here the CDR3 reads CSVLARMGTDTQYF. The DNA of the CDR3 is TGCAGCGTTTTAGCGCGCATGGGAACAGATACGCAGTATTTT.

The chain uses TRBV4-1 and TRBJ2-7, with a weak D call TRBD1 (6 bases). Germline V gives CDR1 MGHRA, CDR2 YSYEKL. The CDR3 runs to 14 residues. The V gene lost 1 base and the J gene lost 6 bases, with 13 bases spanning the gap. CDR3 sequence reads: CASSQGVQGREQYF. CDR3 sequence (DNA): TGCGCCAGCAGCCAAGGGGTCCAGGGGCGCGAGCAGTACTTC.

The chain carries TRBV2 and TRBJ1-5; D unresolved. The CDR3 is 16 amino acids. V shed 4 bases and J shed 0 bases, with 13 bases lying between them. Germline V gene lookup returns CDR1 SNHLY and CDR2 FYNNEI. The CDR3 reads CASSARAAYSNQPQHF. The DNA for the CDR3 is TGTGCCAGCAGTGCTAGGGCGGCCTATAGCAATCAGCCCCAGCATTTT.

V gene TRBV27 combines with J gene TRBJ2-2; D is undetermined. Looked up from germline, CDR1 is MNHEY and CDR2 is SMNVEV (reference sequence). This CDR3 has 16 amino acids. V lost 2 bases, J lost 6 bases, and 16 bases lay in between. In nucleotides, the CDR3 is TGTGCCAGCAGTTTAAATCCAGGATCCGGCGCCGGGGAGCTGTTTTTT. Encoded protein: CASSLNPGSGAGELFF.

The J gene is TRBJ1-1, the V gene TRBV19; D possibly corresponds to TRBD1 (5 bases). The germline V gene encodes CDR1 LNHDA and CDR2 SQIVND (reference sequence). The CDR3 extends over 16 amino acids. V was pared by 7 bases and J by 3 bases, with 21 bases between. This chain's CDR3 is CASNLFWAAGDTEAFF. Written as DNA, the CDR3 is TGTGCCAGTAACCTATTTTGGGCCGCGGGGGACACTGAAGCTTTCTTT.

The chain combines TRBV30 with TRBJ2-5, with D unclear. The V end was cut by 3 bases, the J end by 4 bases, with 6 bases between. The CDR3 is 11 residues long. CDR1 is GTSNPN, CDR2 SVGIG, per germline (reference sequence). The CDR3 is CAWSFGETQYF. The CDR3 DNA reads TGTGCCTGGAGCTTCGGAGAGACCCAGTACTTC.

In its sample, this clone was seen a few times. The J gene is TRBJ2-1, the V gene TRBV5-1; D is possibly TRBD2 (6 bases). V was cut by 2 bases and J by 6 bases, with 9 bases left in between. The CDR3 is 13 residues long. Germline CDR1 is SGHRS and CDR2 is YFSETQ. This CDR3 is CASSFAGGNEQFF. The CDR3 bases are TGCGCCAGCAGCTTCGCCGGGGGCAATGAGCAGTTCTTC.

The V gene is TRBV5-1, the J gene TRBJ1-1; TRBD1 matches 7 bases. The CDR3 is 16 residues long. J lost 0 bases, V lost 0 bases, and 5 bases had no gene match. Germline V gives CDR1 SGHRS, CDR2 YFSETQ. For the CDR3, the DNA is TGCGCCAGCAGCTTGGTCAACAGGGGAATGAACACTGAAGCTTTCTTT. Protein product: CASSLVNRGMNTEAFF.

The rearrangement joins TRBV5-1 to TRBJ2-5; D possibly matches TRBD1 or TRBD2 (6 bases each). Looked up from germline, CDR1 is SGHRS and CDR2 is YFSETQ. The CDR3 has 16 amino acids. V lost 2 bases and J 4 bases, leaving 18 bases between the germline ends. CDR3 coding DNA: TGCGCCAGCAGCTTAGGGGGGCAGGCGGGGACAGAGACCCAGTACTTC. Residues: CASSLGGQAGTETQYF.

Written as DNA, the CDR3 is TGCGCCAGCAGCCAAGATGGACTAGCGGGCTACGAGCAGTACTTC. Encoded protein: CASSQDGLAGYEQYF. The V and J genes are TRBV4-1 and TRBJ2-7; 11 bases agree with TRBD2. The CDR3 sequence is 15 residues long. J gave up 3 bases and V 0 bases, and 1 base lay outside the gene matches. CDR1 is MGHRA and CDR2 is YSYEKL in the germline V gene.

V usage is TRBV30 and J usage is TRBJ2-1; 7 bases map to TRBD1. With 5 bases clipped from V and 7 bases from J, the junction kept 5 bases outside the gene matches. The CDR3 totals 12 residues. The germline CDR1 and CDR2 sequences are GTSNPN and SVGIG (reference sequence). CDR3 loop: CAWVGQQNEQFF. CDR3 nucleotide sequence: TGTGCCTGGGTGGGACAGCAAAATGAGCAGTTCTTC. Based on the CDR3 plus reference TRBV30 and TRBJ2-1, the full variable domain is SQTIHQWPATLVQPVGSPLSLECTVEGTSNPNLYWYRQAAGRGLQLLFYSVGIGQISSEVPQNLSASRPQDRQFILSSKKLLLSDSGFYLCAWVGQQNEQFFGPGTRLTVL.

This chain joins TRBV18 and TRBJ2-7; 9 nucleotides agree with TRBD2. The CDR3 totals 15 residues. Per germline, CDR1 KGHSH and CDR2 LQKENI. Trimming removed 5 bases from V and 4 bases from J; junction bases left unmatched: 9. The CDR3 bases are TGTGCCAGCTCATTTCTTAGCGGGAGCCAGTACGAGCAGTACTTC. This codes for CASSFLSGSQYEQYF. Combining the CDR3 with reference TRBV18 and TRBJ2-7 gives the whole variable domain NAGVMQNPRHLVRRRGQEARLRCSPMKGHSHVYWYRQLPEEGLKFMVYLQKENIIDESGMPKERFSAEFPKEGPSILRIQQVVRGDSAAYFCASSFLSGSQYEQYFGPGTRLTVT.

This chain joins TRBV13 and TRBJ1-2; 8 bases line up with TRBD1. Germline V CDR1 and CDR2: PRHDT, FYEKMQ (reference sequence). CDR3 length equals 16 residues. V dropped 4 bases and J dropped 4; count of bases not matched to a gene: 11. CDR3 DNA: TGTGCCAGCAGCTCTTTGGACAGGGATCTTCTCTATGGCTACACCTTC. This translates into CASSSLDRDLLYGYTF.

V and J are TRBV27 and TRBJ2-1, with unresolved D. This CDR3 region has 13 residues. CDR1 MNHEY and CDR2 SMNVEV come from the germline V gene (reference sequence). V dropped 3 bases and J dropped 6 bases, with 9 bases sitting between them. The CDR3 DNA follows: TGTGCCAGCAGTTTGCGGCTATTCAATGAGCAGTTCTTC. This encodes CASSLRLFNEQFF.

The chain recombines TRBV7-9 with TRBJ1-1; a weak D match, TRBD1 (5 bases). The ends were cut back, 1 base at V and 11 bases at J, with 17 bases in the middle. This CDR3 comprises 14 residues. Germline loops: CDR1 SEHNR, CDR2 FQNEAQ (reference sequence). The CDR3 sequence is CASSLEGAGLVAFF. The CDR3 coding sequence is TGTGCCAGCAGCTTAGAAGGAGCAGGGCTTGTGGCTTTCTTT.

The chain combines TRBV4-3 with TRBJ1-2; perhaps TRBD1 as D (5 bases). Germline V CDR1 and CDR2: LGHNA, YSLEER. The ends were cut back, 1 base at V and 0 bases at J, with 12 bases in the middle. The CDR3 spans 16 residues. CDR3 region: CASSQGTGGTNYGYTF. The CDR3 DNA sequence: TGCGCCAGCAGCCAAGGGACGGGGGGGACTAACTATGGCTACACCTTC.

The chain couples TRBV13 to TRBJ1-4; 8 nucleotides align to TRBD1. The CDR3 totals 15 residues. Trimming at V came to 5 bases and at J to 5 bases, leaving 7 bases not matched to a gene. Per the germline V gene, CDR1 is PRHDT and CDR2 is FYEKMQ (reference sequence). The CDR3 is CASSLGGQANEKLFF. DNA for the CDR3: TGTGCCAGCAGCCTGGGGGGACAGGCAAATGAAAAACTGTTTTTT.

The genes are TRBV5-1 and TRBJ2-5; D might be TRBD1 (7 bases). V was clipped by 3 bases and J by 1 base, with 13 bases between them. The CDR3 is made up of 15 amino acids. Germline assignment: CDR1 SGHRS and CDR2 YFSETQ. The chain's CDR3 is CASSWRDSFQETQYF. In DNA, the CDR3 is TGCGCCAGCAGCTGGAGGGACAGCTTCCAAGAGACCCAGTACTTC. Looking up the rest from reference TRBV5-1 and TRBJ2-5 gives the full variable domain: KAGVTQTPRYLIKTRGQQVTLSCSPISGHRSVSWYQQTPGQGLQFLFEYFSETQRNKGNFPGRFSGRQFSNSRSEMNVSTLELGDSALYLCASSWRDSFQETQYFGPGTRLLVL.

The rearrangement links TRBV7-9 to TRBJ2-7; no clear D gene. V lost 6 bases to trimming and J lost 1 base, with 10 bases between them. Per the germline V gene, CDR1 is SEHNR and CDR2 is FQNEAQ (reference sequence). The CDR3 is 13 residues long. DNA for the CDR3: TGTGCCAGCAGACCGGACGTGTCCTACGAGCAGTACTTC. This sequence encodes CASRPDVSYEQYF.

V is TRBV7-2 and J is TRBJ2-3, with D tentatively TRBD1 or TRBD2 (5 bases each). The length of the CDR3 is 15 residues. V lost 3 bases and J 0 bases, leaving 10 bases between the germline ends. Germline V lookup: CDR1 SGHTA, CDR2 FQGNSA. The CDR3 here is CASSLGRSSTDTQYF. DNA for the CDR3: TGTGCCAGCAGCTTGGGACGGTCTAGCACAGATACGCAGTATTTT.

The rearrangement links TRBV4-3 to TRBJ2-2, with 8 bases identical to TRBD1. This CDR3 spans 16 amino acids. The trim removed 4 bases at V and 4 bases at J, leaving 8 bases unmatched. CDR1 and CDR2 (germline): LGHNA, YSLEER. DNA for the CDR3: TGCGCCAGCAGCCGGAGCCCAACAGGGGGCACCGGGGAGCTGTTTTTT. It yields the protein CASSRSPTGGTGELFF.

This rearrangement joins TRBV18 to TRBJ2-7; TRBD2 matches 10 bases. V was clipped by 6 bases and J by 4 bases; unmatched bases: 9. This CDR3 comprises 15 residues. Germline V gene data show CDR1 as KGHSH and CDR2 as LQKENI. The CDR3 nucleotides read TGTGCCAGCTCCCCTGGAAGCGGGAGGGGATACGAGCAGTACTTC. Protein product: CASSPGSGRGYEQYF.

The rearrangement links TRBV28 to TRBJ2-3, with 8 bases aligning to TRBD1. Germline V gene sequence: CDR1 MDHEN, CDR2 SYDVKM. The J segment lost 3 bases and the V segment lost 7 bases, leaving 6 bases of the junction unmatched. CDR3 length: 14 residues. CDR3 region: CASIPTGETDTQYF. The CDR3 DNA sequence: TGTGCCAGCATTCCGACAGGGGAGACAGATACGCAGTATTTT.